These 3 T cell receptor beta chains were sequenced from one sample in a study of T cells in Graves' hyperthyroidism and ophthalmopathy. Amplified TCR beta CDR3 regions derived from RNA transcripts. First-round RT-PCR of the TCR CDR3 relied on the HTBI primer set. TCRdb passed the multiplex PCR reads through MiXCR, listing each CDR3 protein once. Of a few hundred thousand distinct CDR3 sequences listed, around 17% are singletons. The sequencing input was blood. The receptors originated from a middle-aged man with Graves' hyperthyroidism.

This clonotype occurred a few times. V gene TRBV6-1 combines with J gene TRBJ2-2; possible D gene TRBD1, 6 bases. V was shortened by 6 bases and J by 7 bases, with 9 bases between the two germline ends. The CDR3 spans 12 residues. CDR1 is MNHNS and CDR2 is SASEGT in the germline V gene. CDR3 DNA sequence: TGTGCCAGCAGACAGGGTAACGGGGAGCTGTTTTTT. The encoded protein is CASRQGNGELFF.

In this sample, this clonotype turned up many times. CDR3 region: CASSLGAALGTDTQYF. Here the CDR3 DNA reads TGCGCCAGCAGCTTGGGCGCAGCTTTGGGCACAGATACGCAGTATTTT. The rearrangement joins TRBV5-1 to TRBJ2-3, with D hard to call. V dropped 0 bases and J dropped 1 base, with 12 bases sitting between them. Germline values: CDR1 SGHRS, CDR2 YFSETQ. There are 16 residues in the CDR3.

The V call is TRBV4-1, the J call TRBJ1-2, with D maybe TRBD1 (5 bases). V was pared by 1 base and J by 3 bases, with 6 bases between. The CDR3 is made up of 13 amino acids. The germline V gene encodes CDR1 MGHRA and CDR2 YSYEKL. CDR3 amino acids: CASSQGGDYGYTF. CDR3 in DNA: TGCGCCAGCAGCCAAGGAGGGGACTATGGCTACACCTTC.